Listed here are 26 T cell receptor beta chains from one sample, sequenced in a study of T cells in Graves' hyperthyroidism and ophthalmopathy. The TCR beta CDR3 regions underwent amplification using RNA transcripts as the source. First-round RT-PCR of the TCR CDR3 relied on the HTBI primer set. TCRdb reprocessed the multiplex PCR reads via MiXCR and lists one record per CDR3 protein. The sample records a few hundred thousand distinct CDR3 sequences, roughly 20% being singletons. Sequenced: blood. The source is a man aged 18 to 30 with Graves' hyperthyroidism.

A few counts support this clonotype. This sequence joins TRBV6-4 and TRBJ1-1; a possible D gene is TRBD1 (5 bases). This CDR3 has 14 residues. Germline V CDR1 and CDR2: MRHNA, SNTAGT. V lost 8 bases and J 1 base, leaving 14 bases between the germline ends. The CDR3 protein is CASRGEGTNTEAFF. CDR3 coding DNA: TGTGCCAGCCGGGGGGAGGGAACGAACACTGAAGCTTTCTTT.

This clonotype was seen only once. A read error is likely, as this CDR3 ends without the conserved phenylalanine or tryptophan. CDR3 loop: CASSLGGDSYEQYY. For the CDR3, the DNA is TGTGCCAGCAGTTTGGGGGGAGACTCCTACGAGCAGTACTAC. The chain couples TRBV28 to TRBJ2-7, with a possible D match to TRBD2 (6 bases). Trimming shortened V by 3 bases and J by 0 bases, and 9 bases separated the two germline ends. The CDR3 extends over 14 amino acids. Germline V gene data show CDR1 as MDHEN and CDR2 as SYDVKM.

This clonotype was seen ten or more times. V gene TRBV19 combines with J gene TRBJ1-2; possibly TRBD1 for D (6 bases). The V end lost 5 bases, the J end lost 7 bases, and 17 bases lay between the germline ends. The CDR3 contains 14 residues. The germline V gene encodes CDR1 LNHDA and CDR2 SQIVND (reference sequence). The CDR3 region has the DNA TGTGCCAGTAGTGGTGGCGGGGGCGCACGTGGCTACACCTTC. This codes for CASSGGGGARGYTF.

V gene TRBV6-1 combines with J gene TRBJ2-7, with D perhaps TRBD1 (6 bases). This CDR3 spans 15 amino acids. V gave up 3 bases and J gave up 6 bases, with 18 bases separating them. Germline V CDR1 and CDR2: MNHNS, SASEGT. The CDR3 nucleotides read TGTGCCAGCAGTGAGAGTTCGGGACATCTCGGCGAGCAGTACTTC. Its translation is CASSESSGHLGEQYF.

This clonotype was observed once. The V gene is TRBV27, the J gene TRBJ2-7, with D tentatively TRBD1 (6 bases). V lost 8 bases and J 3 bases, leaving 20 bases between the germline ends. The CDR3 has 15 amino acids. Per the germline V gene, CDR1 is MNHEY and CDR2 is SMNVEV (reference sequence). The CDR3 loop is CASRIRLDSYYEQYF. The CDR3 nucleotides read TGTGCCAGCCGGATTAGGTTGGACAGTTACTACGAGCAGTACTTC.

This clonotype was recorded many times. V and J are TRBV2 and TRBJ2-2; D is tentatively TRBD1 or TRBD2 (7 bases each). The CDR3 is 15 amino acids. In germline, CDR1 is SNHLY, CDR2 FYNNEI. The DNA of the CDR3 is TGTGTCACCAGCAGTCAGGGGGGGCCTGTCGGGGAGCTGTTTTTT. Protein: CVTSSQGGPVGELFF.

This clonotype was seen repeatedly, ten times or more. The rearrangement joins TRBV9 to TRBJ2-5; TRBD2 might be the D (6 bases). V lost 1 base to trimming and J lost 4 bases, with 17 bases between them. In germline, CDR1 is SGDLS, CDR2 YYNGEE. The CDR3 extends over 16 amino acids. The CDR3 nucleotides read TGTGCCAGCAGCGTAAAGGAAATGGTGGAGGGAGAGACCCAGTACTTC. Encoded protein: CASSVKEMVEGETQYF.

This clonotype was seen many times. This chain uses TRBV27 with TRBJ2-7; D unresolved. Trimming took 3 bases from V and 3 from J, leaving 9 bases between them. The CDR3 length is 13 residues. Germline assignment: CDR1 MNHEY and CDR2 SMNVEV (reference sequence). The CDR3 sequence: CASSFQQFYEQYF. The DNA of the CDR3 is TGTGCCAGCAGTTTCCAACAGTTCTACGAGCAGTACTTC.

At least ten counts were recorded for this clonotype. The V gene is TRBV2, the J gene TRBJ1-3, with a tentative D call TRBD1 (5 bases). The CDR3 sequence is 15 residues long. Per the germline V gene, CDR1 is SNHLY and CDR2 is FYNNEI. The V end was cut by 4 bases, the J end by 1 base, with 11 bases between. The CDR3 loop is CASSGQHGSGNTIYF. CDR3 sequence (DNA): TGTGCCAGCAGTGGACAGCATGGGTCTGGAAACACCATATATTTT.

This sequence joins TRBV19 and TRBJ1-1; D is perhaps TRBD1 (5 bases). There are 16 residues in the CDR3. Germline CDR1 is LNHDA and CDR2 is SQIVND (reference sequence). V lost 5 bases, J lost 0 bases, and 16 bases lay in between. CDR3: CASSRAATGLNTEAFF. The CDR3 nucleotides read TGTGCCAGTAGTCGAGCGGCGACGGGACTGAACACTGAAGCTTTCTTT.

The CDR3: CASSTDRGLTQYF. As DNA, the CDR3 is TGTGCCAGTAGTACGGACAGGGGGCTAACCCAGTACTTC. J is TRBJ2-5 and V is TRBV19, with 11 bases aligning to TRBD1. The CDR3 is 13 amino acids. V dropped 4 bases and J dropped 8; count of bases not matched to a gene: 3. CDR1 and CDR2 (germline): LNHDA, SQIVND (reference sequence).

Many counts were recorded for this clonotype. The chain links TRBV30 to TRBJ2-5; a possible D gene is TRBD2 (6 bases). The CDR3 has 12 residues. Germline V gives CDR1 GTSNPN, CDR2 SVGIG (reference sequence). CDR3 sequence reads: CALEEGEKTQYF. The DNA for the CDR3 is TGTGCTCTGGAGGAGGGAGAAAAGACCCAGTACTTC.

This clonotype was seen only a few times. This chain links TRBV5-1 with TRBJ2-7, with a weak D call TRBD1 (6 bases). V dropped 5 bases and J dropped 6 bases, with 18 bases sitting between them. From germline, CDR1 is SGHRS and CDR2 YFSETQ. This CDR3 spans 14 amino acids. CDR3 in amino acids: CASSPGQLGGEQYF. Here the CDR3 DNA reads TGCGCCAGCAGTCCGGGACAACTTGGGGGCGAGCAGTACTTC.

This clonotype was counted ten times or more. The V call is TRBV9, the J call TRBJ2-7, with D maybe TRBD1 (5 bases). Trimming cost V 0 bases and J 0 bases, with 10 bases left between them. This CDR3 comprises 15 residues. Germline CDR1 SGDLS, CDR2 YYNGEE. In DNA form, the CDR3 reads TGTGCCAGCAGCGTAGGGCAGGGTCTCTCCTACGAGCAGTACTTC. It yields the protein CASSVGQGLSYEQYF.

This clonotype was counted many times. This chain links TRBV12-3 or TRBV12-4 with TRBJ2-7, with TRBD1 as a possible D gene (6 bases). Trimming removed 4 bases from V and 7 bases from J, with 17 bases in between. The CDR3 has 14 amino acids. CDR3 amino acids: CASSSRDTLREQYF. In DNA form, the CDR3 reads TGTGCCAGCAGTTCTAGGGACACCCTTCGGGAGCAGTACTTC.

Worth noting for this clonotype: A much larger clone lies a single base off, so this may be a read error. CDR3: CASIADDQPYGNQPQHF. CDR3 nucleotide sequence: TGTGCCAGTATTGCAGATGACCAACCTTATGGCAATCAGCCCCAGCATTTT. This chain connects TRBV19 to TRBJ1-5; D ambiguous. This CDR3 comprises 17 residues. Trimming cost V 7 bases and J 2 bases, with 21 bases left between them. Germline V CDR1 and CDR2: LNHDA, SQIVND (reference sequence).

This clonotype showed up just a few times. This chain joins TRBV12-3 or TRBV12-4 and TRBJ2-6, with TRBD2 as a possible D gene (7 bases). The CDR3 sequence is 15 residues long. The V end was cut by 7 bases, the J end by 2 bases, with 12 bases between. CDR3 bases: TGTGCCAGCATCCCGCGGGGGCCTGGGGCCAACGTCCTGACTTTC. Protein product: CASIPRGPGANVLTF.

This clonotype has a count of ten or more. The rearrangement uses TRBV7-2 and TRBJ2-2, with 10 positions matching TRBD2. CDR3 length: 17 amino acids. The trim removed 7 bases at V and 6 bases at J, leaving 14 bases unmatched. Germline V CDR1 and CDR2: SGHTA, FQGNSA. The CDR3 loop reads CASTVKLAGLFPGELFF. CDR3 nucleotide sequence: TGTGCCAGCACCGTTAAACTAGCGGGGCTATTTCCCGGGGAGCTGTTTTTT.

V usage is TRBV4-1 and J usage is TRBJ1-3, with D uncertain. Per germline, CDR1 MGHRA and CDR2 YSYEKL. Trimming removed 1 base at V and 1 base at J, with 8 bases between. This CDR3 comprises 15 residues. The CDR3 nucleotides are TGCGCCAGCAGCCAAGTCGTGGTATCTGGAAACACCATATATTTT. Residues: CASSQVVVSGNTIYF.

This clonotype was detected ten times or more. The V and J genes are TRBV6-5 and TRBJ2-5, with D tentatively TRBD1 (5 bases). In germline, CDR1 is MNHEY, CDR2 SVGAGI. V was clipped by 9 bases and J by 3 bases, with 14 bases between them. The CDR3 contains 13 residues. The CDR3 sequence: CASRPLGEETQYF. DNA for the CDR3: TGTGCCAGTCGCCCCTTAGGGGAAGAGACCCAGTACTTC.

This chain joins TRBV2 and TRBJ1-1; TRBD1 aligns across 8 bases. This CDR3 has 15 amino acids. The V gene's germline CDR1 is SNHLY and CDR2 FYNNEI. Trimming removed 6 bases from V and 5 bases from J; junction bases left unmatched: 11. The DNA for the CDR3 is TGTGCCAGCAGATTTCCAGACAGGGGCTCTACTGAAGCTTTCTTT. This gives the protein CASRFPDRGSTEAFF.

There are many counts of this clonotype. This sequence joins TRBV30 and TRBJ2-7; tentative D call: TRBD2 (5 bases). The germline CDR1 and CDR2 sequences are GTSNPN and SVGIG (reference sequence). CDR3 length equals 15 residues. The V end was cut by 0 bases, the J end by 2 bases, with 14 bases between. In nucleotides, the CDR3 is TGTGCCTGGAGTGTAAGTAGCGCGGTGACCTACGAGCAGTACTTC. Its protein product is CAWSVSSAVTYEQYF. Full variable domain (missing parts from reference TRBV30 and TRBJ2-7): SQTIHQWPATLVQPVGSPLSLECTVEGTSNPNLYWYRQAAGRGLQLLFYSVGIGQISSEVPQNLSASRPQDRQFILSSKKLLLSDSGFYLCAWSVSSAVTYEQYFGPGTRLTVT.

V and J are TRBV6-1 and TRBJ2-5, with 9 positions matching TRBD1. CDR3 size: 15 residues. The V and J ends lost 5 bases and 4 bases, in that order; junction bases with no gene match: 8. From germline, CDR1 is MNHNS and CDR2 SASEGT. CDR3 sequence: CASSRGRTGAETQYF. CDR3 nucleotides: TGTGCCAGCAGTCGGGGCCGGACAGGGGCAGAGACCCAGTACTTC.

This clonotype was detected a few times. The J gene is TRBJ1-1, the V gene TRBV4-1; D perhaps matches TRBD1 (5 bases). There are 16 residues in the CDR3. Looked up from germline, CDR1 is MGHRA and CDR2 is YSYEKL. Trimming pared 0 bases from V and 5 bases from J, leaving 16 bases between. The CDR3 reads CASSQEKKGRGTEAFF. CDR3 nucleotide sequence: TGCGCCAGCAGCCAAGAAAAGAAGGGGAGAGGGACTGAAGCTTTCTTT.

The J gene is TRBJ2-1, the V gene TRBV7-8; 13 nucleotides agree with TRBD2. CDR1 and CDR2 from the germline V gene are SGHVS and FQNEAQ. This CDR3 comprises 17 residues. V lost 6 bases, J lost 6 bases, and 11 bases stayed unmatched. The CDR3 here is CASRNGTSGVILNEQFF. CDR3 bases: TGTGCCAGCAGGAACGGGACTAGCGGGGTTATACTCAATGAGCAGTTCTTC.

The sample holds many counts of this clonotype. The chain recombines TRBV28 with TRBJ2-7; 9 bases fit TRBD1. Germline lookup yields CDR1 MDHEN and CDR2 SYDVKM. The J segment lost 12 bases and the V segment lost 3 bases, leaving 9 bases of the junction unmatched. This CDR3 has 13 residues. This chain's CDR3 is CASSFFRDRDAYF. DNA of the CDR3: TGTGCCAGCAGTTTCTTCCGGGACAGGGACGCGTACTTC.